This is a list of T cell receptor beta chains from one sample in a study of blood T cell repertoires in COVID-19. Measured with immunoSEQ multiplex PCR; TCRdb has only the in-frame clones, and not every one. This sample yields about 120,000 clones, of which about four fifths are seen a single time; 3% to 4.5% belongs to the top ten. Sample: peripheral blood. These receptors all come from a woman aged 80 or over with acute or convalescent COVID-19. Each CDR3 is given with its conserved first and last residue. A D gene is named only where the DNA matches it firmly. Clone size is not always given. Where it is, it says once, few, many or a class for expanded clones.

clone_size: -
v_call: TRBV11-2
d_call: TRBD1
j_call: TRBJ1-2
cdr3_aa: CASSPDRGLGYTF
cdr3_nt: TGTGCCAGCAGCCCGGACAGGGGGCTTGGCTACACCTTC

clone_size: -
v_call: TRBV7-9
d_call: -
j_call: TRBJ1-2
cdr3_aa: CASSQAAASYGYTF
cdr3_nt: TGTGCCAGCAGCCAAGCGGCGGCTTCCTATGGCTACACCTTC

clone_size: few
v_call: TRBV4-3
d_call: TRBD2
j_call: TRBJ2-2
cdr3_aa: CASSQDWAGGSNTGELFF
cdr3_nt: TGCGCCAGCAGCCAAGATTGGGCGGGGGGTTCGAACACCGGGGAGCTGTTTTTT

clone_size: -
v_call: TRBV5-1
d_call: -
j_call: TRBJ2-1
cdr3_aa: CASSPERVSYNEQFF
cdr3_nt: TGCGCCAGCAGCCCGGAGCGGGTCTCCTACAATGAGCAGTTCTTC

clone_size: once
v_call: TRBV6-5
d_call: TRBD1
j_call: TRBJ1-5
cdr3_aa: CASSRGQGHQPQHF
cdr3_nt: TGTGCCAGCAGCCGAGGACAGGGGCATCAGCCCCAGCATTTT

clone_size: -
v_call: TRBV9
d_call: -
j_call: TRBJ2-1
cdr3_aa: CASSVGRVAFNEQFF
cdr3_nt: TGTGCCAGCAGCGTAGGCAGGGTCGCCTTCAATGAGCAGTTCTTC

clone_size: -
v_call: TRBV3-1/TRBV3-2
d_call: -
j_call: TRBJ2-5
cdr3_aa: CASSLAEETQYF
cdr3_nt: TGTGCCAGCAGCCTAGCCGAAGAGACCCAGTACTTC

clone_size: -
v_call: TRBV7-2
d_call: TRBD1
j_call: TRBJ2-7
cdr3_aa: CASSLYLGQMEQYF
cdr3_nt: TGTGCCAGCAGCCTATACTTGGGACAGATGGAGCAGTACTTC

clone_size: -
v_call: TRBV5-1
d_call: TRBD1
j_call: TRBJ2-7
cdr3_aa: CASSFGSGTGVYEQYF
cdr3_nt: TGCGCCAGCAGCTTCGGAAGCGGGACAGGGGTCTACGAGCAGTACTTC

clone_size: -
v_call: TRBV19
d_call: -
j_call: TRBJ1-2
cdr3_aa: CASSTRGVALYGYTF
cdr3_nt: TGTGCCAGTAGTACTCGCGGGGTCGCACTCTATGGCTACACCTTC

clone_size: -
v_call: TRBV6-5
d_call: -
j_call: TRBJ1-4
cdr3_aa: CASSTGFDEKLFF
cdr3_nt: TGTGCCAGCAGTACAGGGTTTGATGAAAAACTGTTTTTT

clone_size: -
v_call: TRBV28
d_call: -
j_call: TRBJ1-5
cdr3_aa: CASSRAPYSNQPQHF
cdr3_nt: TGTGCCAGCTCCAGGGCCCCGTATAGCAATCAGCCCCAGCATTTT

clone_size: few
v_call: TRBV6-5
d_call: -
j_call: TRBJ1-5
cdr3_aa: CASSYLADQPQHF
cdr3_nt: TGTGCCAGCAGTTACTTGGCGGATCAGCCCCAGCATTTT

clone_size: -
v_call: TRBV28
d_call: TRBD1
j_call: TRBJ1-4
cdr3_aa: CASSLPQGARGEKLFF
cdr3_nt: TGTGCCAGCAGTTTGCCACAGGGGGCAAGGGGGGAAAAACTGTTTTTT